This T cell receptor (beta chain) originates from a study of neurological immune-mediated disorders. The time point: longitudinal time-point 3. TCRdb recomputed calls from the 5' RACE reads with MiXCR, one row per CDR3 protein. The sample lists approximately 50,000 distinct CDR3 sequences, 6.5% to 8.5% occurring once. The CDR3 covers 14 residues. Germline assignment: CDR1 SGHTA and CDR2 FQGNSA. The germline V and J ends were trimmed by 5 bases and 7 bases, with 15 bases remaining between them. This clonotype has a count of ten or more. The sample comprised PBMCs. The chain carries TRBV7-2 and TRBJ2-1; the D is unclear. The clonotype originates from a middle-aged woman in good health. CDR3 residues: CASSNDLVGNEQFF. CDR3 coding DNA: TGTGCCAGCAGCAACGACCTGGTTGGGAATGAGCAGTTCTTC.